Listed below are T cell receptor beta chains from one sample, sequenced in a study of cytomegalovirus exposure and HLA in healthy donors. The repertoire was sequenced with immunoSEQ multiplex PCR; TCRdb's copy has only in-frame clones and lacks some. In the table there are 35,000 to 40,000 clones, 66% of which are singletons. Material: PBMCs. The receptors shown here come from a man in his fifties in good health and CMV-seropositive. Both conserved end residues are part of each CDR3. Fields, in order: J gene, V gene, clone size, D gene, CDR3 DNA, CDR3 protein. The D gene is left open where the match is weak. Clone size is stated in some rows and not others, as once, few, many or a class when expanded.

J gene: TRBJ1-1; V gene: TRBV10-3; clone size: .; D gene: .; CDR3 DNA: TGTGCCAGCCGGGGGACGGACACTGAAGCTTTCTTT; CDR3 protein: CASRGTDTEAFF
J gene: TRBJ2-3; V gene: TRBV10-3; clone size: few; D gene: .; CDR3 DNA: TGTGCCATCGCAGAAAGCACAGATACGCAGTATTTT; CDR3 protein: CAIAESTDTQYF
J gene: TRBJ2-7; V gene: TRBV6-1; clone size: few; D gene: TRBD1; CDR3 DNA: TGTGCCAGCAGTGCATTGAGACAGGGCTACGAGCAGTACTTC; CDR3 protein: CASSALRQGYEQYF
J gene: TRBJ2-5; V gene: TRBV6-1; clone size: .; D gene: .; CDR3 DNA: TGTGCCACCCATCGGGGGGCGGGAGAGGGAAAGACCCAGTACTTC; CDR3 protein: CATHRGAGEGKTQYF
J gene: TRBJ2-3; V gene: TRBV5-6; clone size: once; D gene: .; CDR3 DNA: TGTGCCAGCAGCTGGATCGGAGGGGCAGATACGCAGTATTTT; CDR3 protein: CASSWIGGADTQYF
J gene: TRBJ2-2; V gene: TRBV28; clone size: once; D gene: TRBD1; CDR3 DNA: TGTGCCAGCAGTTCTGGGACAGCCAACGGGGAGCTGTTTTTT; CDR3 protein: CASSSGTANGELFF
J gene: TRBJ2-7; V gene: TRBV5-4; clone size: .; D gene: TRBD1; CDR3 DNA: TGTGCCAGCAGCTTGGATCCGACAGGGGCGAGCAACGAGCAGTACTTC; CDR3 protein: CASSLDPTGASNEQYF
J gene: TRBJ1-1; V gene: TRBV6-5; clone size: few; D gene: .; CDR3 DNA: TGTGCCAGCAGAACTGGTGGAGAGACTGAAGCTTTCTTT; CDR3 protein: CASRTGGETEAFF
J gene: TRBJ2-1; V gene: TRBV9; clone size: .; D gene: .; CDR3 DNA: TGTGCCAGCAGCATTACTGGGCTCTCAGGCAATGAGCAGTTCTTC; CDR3 protein: CASSITGLSGNEQFF
J gene: TRBJ2-2; V gene: TRBV29-1; clone size: few; D gene: .; CDR3 DNA: TGCAGCGTCCGATACGGGGGAACCGGGGAGCTGTTTTTT; CDR3 protein: CSVRYGGTGELFF
J gene: TRBJ2-7; V gene: TRBV29-1; clone size: .; D gene: .; CDR3 DNA: TGCAGCGTCGCGGAGGGGAGACACGAGCAGTACTTC; CDR3 protein: CSVAEGRHEQYF
J gene: TRBJ1-1; V gene: TRBV19; clone size: .; D gene: .; CDR3 DNA: TGTGCCAGTAGTCCCCTGGGCATGAACACTGAAGCTTTCTTT; CDR3 protein: CASSPLGMNTEAFF
J gene: TRBJ1-5; V gene: TRBV11-2; clone size: few; D gene: .; CDR3 DNA: TGTGCCAGCAGCGCTTCGTTGGGAGTCGCTCAGCCCCAGCATTTT; CDR3 protein: CASSASLGVAQPQHF
J gene: TRBJ2-4; V gene: TRBV11-2; clone size: .; D gene: .; CDR3 DNA: TGTGCCAGCAGCTTAGCAGGGAAGGGCAAAAACATTCAGTACTTC; CDR3 protein: CASSLAGKGKNIQYF
J gene: TRBJ2-5; V gene: TRBV4-2; clone size: .; D gene: .; CDR3 DNA: TGTGCCAGCAGCCAAGATAGGGGTGCAGTAATAAGGCAGTACTTC; CDR3 protein: CASSQDRGAVIRQYF
J gene: TRBJ2-3; V gene: TRBV7-8; clone size: .; D gene: .; CDR3 DNA: TGTGCCAGCAGCCGCTCGGACTGGCCGCCAGATACGCAGTATTTT; CDR3 protein: CASSRSDWPPDTQYF
J gene: TRBJ2-7; V gene: TRBV6-6; clone size: .; D gene: .; CDR3 DNA: TGTGCCAGCAGTTACTCGAAAGTAGGGGAGGCCTACGAGCAGTACTTC; CDR3 protein: CASSYSKVGEAYEQYF
J gene: TRBJ2-7; V gene: TRBV18; clone size: .; D gene: .; CDR3 DNA: TGTGCCAGCTCACTTACAGGTAGCTCCTACGAGCAGTACTTC; CDR3 protein: CASSLTGSSYEQYF
J gene: TRBJ2-7; V gene: TRBV5-6; clone size: few; D gene: .; CDR3 DNA: TGTGCCAGCAGGAGGGGGACCTACGAGCAGTACTTC; CDR3 protein: CASRRGTYEQYF
J gene: TRBJ2-2; V gene: TRBV29-1; clone size: .; D gene: .; CDR3 DNA: TGCAGCGTTGCAGGACAGCACCCCGCCGGGGAGCTGTTTTTT; CDR3 protein: CSVAGQHPAGELFF
J gene: TRBJ1-2; V gene: TRBV9; clone size: .; D gene: .; CDR3 DNA: TGTGCCAGCAGCGTAGAATCCTCCAGGAACTATGGCTACACCTTC; CDR3 protein: CASSVESSRNYGYTF
J gene: TRBJ2-3; V gene: TRBV5-4; clone size: .; D gene: TRBD1; CDR3 DNA: TGTGCCAGCAGCTTCAGGGGGCGCGCCACAGATACGCAGTATTTT; CDR3 protein: CASSFRGRATDTQYF
J gene: TRBJ2-1; V gene: TRBV5-8; clone size: .; D gene: TRBD2; CDR3 DNA: TGTGCCAGCAGCATCCGTGGCGCGGGGGGGGACAATGAGCAGTTCTTC; CDR3 protein: CASSIRGAGGDNEQFF
J gene: TRBJ2-4; V gene: TRBV4-1; clone size: once; D gene: .; CDR3 DNA: TGCGCCAGCAGCCAAGTACAGGGCGGCAAAAACATTCAGTACTTC; CDR3 protein: CASSQVQGGKNIQYF
J gene: TRBJ1-5; V gene: TRBV5-5; clone size: few; D gene: .; CDR3 DNA: TGTGCCAGCAGCGTGGGAAGAGGGTCCCAGCCCCAGCATTTT; CDR3 protein: CASSVGRGSQPQHF
J gene: TRBJ2-2; V gene: TRBV6-4; clone size: .; D gene: TRBD2; CDR3 DNA: TGTGCCAGCAGGCCTCTAGCGGGGGTTACCGGGGAGCTGTTTTTT; CDR3 protein: CASRPLAGVTGELFF
J gene: TRBJ1-1; V gene: TRBV28; clone size: .; D gene: .; CDR3 DNA: TGTGCCAGCAGTGCTAACAGGAACACTGAAGCTTTCTTT; CDR3 protein: CASSANRNTEAFF
J gene: TRBJ2-3; V gene: TRBV5-1; clone size: .; D gene: TRBD1; CDR3 DNA: TGCGCCAGCAGCTCCTGGACAGGGAAGGATACGCAGTATTTT; CDR3 protein: CASSSWTGKDTQYF
J gene: TRBJ2-1; V gene: TRBV19; clone size: .; D gene: TRBD2; CDR3 DNA: TGTGCCAGTAGTATAGATCTATACGGTAGCGGGGGTTCCTACAATGAGCAGTTCTTC; CDR3 protein: CASSIDLYGSGGSYNEQFF
J gene: TRBJ1-5; V gene: TRBV6-1; clone size: .; D gene: .; CDR3 DNA: TGTGCCAGCAGTGAAAGGTACAGCTCTTGGCAGCCCCAGCATTTT; CDR3 protein: CASSERYSSWQPQHF
J gene: TRBJ2-7; V gene: TRBV18; clone size: .; D gene: .; CDR3 DNA: TGTGCCAGCTCTCCCACAACACAGTACTACGAGCAGTACTTC; CDR3 protein: CASSPTTQYYEQYF
J gene: TRBJ2-3; V gene: TRBV18; clone size: .; D gene: .; CDR3 DNA: TGTGCCAGCTCACCGACGGGGTTCAGCACAGATACGCAGTATTTT; CDR3 protein: CASSPTGFSTDTQYF
J gene: TRBJ2-4; V gene: TRBV5-1; clone size: once; D gene: .; CDR3 DNA: TGCGCCAGCAGCTTGACCAGCACAGTAGCCAAAAACATTCAGTACTTC; CDR3 protein: CASSLTSTVAKNIQYF
J gene: TRBJ1-5; V gene: TRBV4-3; clone size: .; D gene: .; CDR3 DNA: TGCGCCAGCAGCCAGGACAGACTTGTAGGTCAGCCCCAGCATTTT; CDR3 protein: CASSQDRLVGQPQHF
J gene: TRBJ1-5; V gene: TRBV5-1; clone size: .; D gene: .; CDR3 DNA: TGCGCCAGCAGCTTGGGAACGGGTAGCAATCAGCCCCAGCATTTT; CDR3 protein: CASSLGTGSNQPQHF
J gene: TRBJ2-7; V gene: TRBV5-1; clone size: .; D gene: TRBD2; CDR3 DNA: TGCGCCAGCAGCTGGGTGACTAGCGGGGGGTCTGGCTACGAGCAGTACTTC; CDR3 protein: CASSWVTSGGSGYEQYF
J gene: TRBJ1-1; V gene: TRBV7-6; clone size: .; D gene: .; CDR3 DNA: TGTGCCAGCAGCCGTTTAGGAGGGAGGACTGAAGCTTTCTTT; CDR3 protein: CASSRLGGRTEAFF
J gene: TRBJ2-1; V gene: TRBV11-3; clone size: .; D gene: TRBD1; CDR3 DNA: TGTGCCAGCAGCTTAGGGGGACAGAGCGACAATGAGCAGTTCTTC; CDR3 protein: CASSLGGQSDNEQFF
J gene: TRBJ2-7; V gene: TRBV4-2; clone size: .; D gene: TRBD2; CDR3 DNA: TGTGCCAGCAGCCAAACCGGGACTAGCATTTACGAGCAGTACTTC; CDR3 protein: CASSQTGTSIYEQYF
J gene: TRBJ1-4; V gene: TRBV6-5; clone size: .; D gene: .; CDR3 DNA: TGTGCCAGCAGTTGGACGGGATCTAATGAAAAACTGTTTTTT; CDR3 protein: CASSWTGSNEKLFF
J gene: TRBJ2-1; V gene: TRBV27; clone size: .; D gene: .; CDR3 DNA: TGTGCCAGCAGTTCCCAGGGCGGTGAGCAGTTCTTC; CDR3 protein: CASSSQGGEQFF
J gene: TRBJ2-7; V gene: TRBV5-1; clone size: .; D gene: .; CDR3 DNA: TGCGCCAGCACTGACTCCTCCTACGAGCAGTACTTC; CDR3 protein: CASTDSSYEQYF
J gene: TRBJ1-2; V gene: TRBV7-6; clone size: few; D gene: TRBD1; CDR3 DNA: TGTGCCAGCAGCCCGAGCGGCCGGGACAGGGGCCGCTATGGCTACACCTTC; CDR3 protein: CASSPSGRDRGRYGYTF
J gene: TRBJ2-7; V gene: TRBV28; clone size: .; D gene: TRBD2; CDR3 DNA: TGTGCCAGCAGTTTCGGGGGACTAGAGCAGTACTTC; CDR3 protein: CASSFGGLEQYF